The 26 T cell receptor beta chains given below trace back to one sample, sequenced in a study of blood T cell repertoires in COVID-19. TCRdb keeps only in-frame clones here, not all; method: immunoSEQ multiplex PCR. The table lists about 120,000 clones, 88% of them singletons. Sequenced sample: peripheral blood. The source of these receptors is a woman in her forties or fifties with active or convalescent COVID-19.

The chain carries TRBV7-8 and TRBJ2-7; 9 bases align to TRBD2. V lost 6 bases to trimming and J lost 4 bases; unmatched junction nucleotides: 7. Germline CDR1 and CDR2: SGHVS and FQNEAQ. This CDR3 is built from 14 residues. CDR3 sequence: CASSTGTSFYEQYF. CDR3 bases: TGTGCCAGCAGTACCGGGACTAGCTTTTACGAGCAGTACTTC.

The V call is TRBV11-3, the J call TRBJ2-1, with D possibly TRBD2 on 7 matching bases. In germline, CDR1 is SGHNT, CDR2 YENEEA. Between the trimmed V and J ends, which lost 5 bases and 8 bases, there was a span of 13 bases. CDR3 size: 13 residues. The DNA of the CDR3 is TGTGCCAGCAGCCCCGGAGGGGGGGATGAGCAGTTCTTC. This codes for CASSPGGGDEQFF. Based on the CDR3 plus reference TRBV11-3 and TRBJ2-1, the full variable domain is EAGVVQSPRYKIIEKKQPVAFWCNPISGHNTLYWYLQNLGQGPELLIRYENEEAVDDSQLPKDRFSAERLKGVDSTLKIQPAELGDSAVYLCASSPGGGDEQFFGPGTRLTVL.

This chain connects TRBV5-4 to TRBJ2-1; tentatively, D is TRBD1 (5 bases). Trimming took off 1 base at V and 2 bases at J, with 7 bases between the two ends. The CDR3 length is 14 residues. CDR1 is SGHNT and CDR2 is YYREEE in the germline V gene (reference sequence). CDR3 in amino acids: CASSLTGTYNEQFF. The CDR3 DNA is TGTGCCAGCAGCTTGACAGGAACCTACAATGAGCAGTTCTTC.

The chain couples TRBV2 to TRBJ1-2; D uncertain. CDR1 is SNHLY and CDR2 is FYNNEI in the germline V gene. This CDR3 contains 12 residues. Between the trimmed V and J ends, which lost 3 bases and 2 bases, there was a span of 4 bases. In DNA, the CDR3 is TGTGCCAGCAGTGACACAAACTATGGCTACACCTTC. It is translated as CASSDTNYGYTF.

The chain recombines TRBV19 with TRBJ2-1; a possible D gene is TRBD1 (5 bases). The CDR3 runs 14 residues. Germline assignment: CDR1 LNHDA and CDR2 SQIVND (reference sequence). The ends were cut back, 1 base at V and 8 bases at J, with 12 bases in the middle. The CDR3 nucleotides are TGTGCCAGTAGTATAGGGTCAGGGTACGATGAGCAGTTCTTC. Translated, it gives CASSIGSGYDEQFF. Looking up the rest from reference TRBV19 and TRBJ2-1 gives the full variable domain: DGGITQSPKYLFRKEGQNVTLSCEQNLNHDAMYWYRQDPGQGLRLIYYSQIVNDFQKGDIAEGYSVSREKKESFPLTVTSAQKNPTAFYLCASSIGSGYDEQFFGPGTRLTVL.

The table lists this clone with a few counts. V and J are TRBV29-1 and TRBJ2-2; 10 positions agree with TRBD2. V lost 4 bases to trimming and J lost 4 bases; unmatched junction nucleotides: 6. CDR3 length: 15 amino acids. Per germline, CDR1 SQVTM and CDR2 ANQGSEA. The CDR3 DNA is TGCAGCGTTGTAAAGGGACTAGCGATCACCGGGGAGCTGTTTTTT. Translating gives CSVVKGLAITGELFF.

This chain links TRBV29-1 with TRBJ2-4; tentative D call: TRBD1 (6 bases). This CDR3 is 13 amino acids long. V shed 6 bases and J shed 5 bases, with 14 bases lying between them. Germline CDR1 and CDR2: SQVTM and ANQGSEA. CDR3 amino acids: CSVGNRDQNIQYF. The CDR3 DNA follows: TGCAGCGTGGGGAACAGGGATCAAAACATTCAGTACTTC.

The chain is built from TRBV30 and TRBJ1-2, with a weak D call TRBD1 (5 bases). The germline V gene has CDR1 GTSNPN and CDR2 SVGIG (reference sequence). V lost 0 bases to trimming and J lost 2 bases, with 19 bases between them. This CDR3 is 17 amino acids long. This CDR3 is CAWSVMGVGPPNYGYTF. CDR3 DNA: TGTGCCTGGAGTGTAATGGGCGTGGGGCCACCCAACTATGGCTACACCTTC.

This chain connects TRBV4-1 to TRBJ2-3; 9 bases map to TRBD2. V dropped 8 bases and J dropped 8; count of bases not matched to a gene: 17. The CDR3 has 16 residues. Looked up from germline, CDR1 is MGHRA and CDR2 is YSYEKL. The CDR3 reads CASGRFWAGGPGTQYF. The DNA for the CDR3 is TGCGCCAGCGGACGGTTTTGGGCGGGAGGGCCCGGTACGCAGTATTTT.

This chain joins TRBV6-2 or TRBV6-3 and TRBJ1-2; unclear D gene. V dropped 4 bases and J dropped 7 bases, with 16 bases sitting between them. Germline loops: CDR1 MNHEY, CDR2 SVGEGT. The CDR3 covers 14 residues. As DNA, the CDR3 is TGTGCCAGCAGTTCACGGCTGTCGGAGGCTGGCTACACCTTC. This gives the protein CASSSRLSEAGYTF.

In this sample, this clone turned up once. V and J are TRBV7-6 and TRBJ2-2; 10 bases fit TRBD1. This CDR3 contains 17 residues. Trimming at V came to 5 bases and at J to 3 bases, leaving 9 bases not matched to a gene. Germline CDR1 and CDR2: SGHVS and FNYEAQ. CDR3 amino acids: CASSGDRGQGYTGELFF. CDR3 DNA: TGTGCCAGCAGCGGCGACAGGGGGCAAGGGTACACCGGGGAGCTGTTTTTT. The variable domain in full, completed from reference TRBV7-6 and TRBJ2-2, reads GAGVSQSPRYKVTKRGQDVALRCDPISGHVSLYWYRQALGQGPEFLTYFNYEAQQDKSGLPNDRFSAERPEGSISTLTIQRTEQRDSAMYRCASSGDRGQGYTGELFFGEGSRLTVL.

The chain recombines TRBV3-1 (or the pseudogene TRBV3-2) with TRBJ2-3; TRBD1 aligns across 8 bases. Germline loops: CDR1 LGHDT, CDR2 YNNKEL (reference sequence). The CDR3 totals 15 residues. The V gene end was trimmed by 4 bases and the J gene end by 5 bases; junction bases not matched to a gene: 8. The CDR3 loop is CASSRSDRDGDTQYF. CDR3 bases: TGTGCCAGCAGCCGGTCGGACAGGGATGGAGATACGCAGTATTTT.

This clone has just one count. The V and J genes are TRBV28 and TRBJ1-1; 9 nucleotides agree with TRBD1. Germline CDR1 MDHEN, CDR2 SYDVKM. The CDR3 spans 16 residues. V trimming: 5 bases; J trimming: 0 bases; junction bases outside the gene matches: 7. The CDR3 reads CASSPTTGGMNTEAFF. CDR3 in DNA: TGTGCCAGCAGTCCGACGACAGGGGGTATGAACACTGAAGCTTTCTTT.

The rearrangement uses TRBV7-8 and TRBJ1-6; 7 bases map to TRBD1. CDR1 is SGHVS, CDR2 FQNEAQ, per germline. With 2 bases clipped from V and 3 bases from J, the junction kept 1 base outside the gene matches. This CDR3 has 15 residues. The CDR3 region is CASSLRDSYNSPLHF. In DNA form, the CDR3 reads TGTGCCAGCAGCTTAAGGGACAGCTATAATTCACCCCTCCACTTT.

The rearrangement uses TRBV7-3 and TRBJ2-3; D might be TRBD1 (6 bases). Germline CDR1 is SGHTA and CDR2 is FQGTGA. The CDR3 contains 13 residues. Trimming shortened V by 5 bases and J by 6 bases, and 12 bases separated the two germline ends. DNA for the CDR3: TGTGCCAGCAGCCTTGGGGGCGCCGATACGCAGTATTTT. Residues: CASSLGGADTQYF.

The chain carries TRBV1 and TRBJ2-7; TRBD2 is the table's D call and was not checked against the DNA. TRBV1 is flagged as a pseudogene. CDR3 length: 16 amino acids. CDR3 coding DNA: TGCACCAGCAGCCAAGGGGGGACTAGCGGGAAATGCGAGCAGTACTTC. Amino acids: CTSSQGGTSGKCEQYF.

This rearrangement joins TRBV2 to TRBJ2-5, with D perhaps TRBD1 (6 bases). CDR3 length equals 13 residues. The germline V gene has CDR1 SNHLY and CDR2 FYNNEI. V lost 6 bases and J 3 bases, leaving 11 bases between the germline ends. The CDR3, as DNA: TGTGCCAGCAGAGACCAGGGGAAAGAGACCCAGTACTTC. Residues: CASRDQGKETQYF. The full variable domain, rest sourced from reference TRBV2 and TRBJ2-5, is EPEVTQTPSHQVTQMGQEVILRCVPISNHLYFYWYRQILGQKVEFLVSFYNNEISEKSEIFDDQFSVERPDGSNFTLKIRSTKLEDSAMYFCASRDQGKETQYFGPGTRLLVL.

The rearrangement links TRBV14 to TRBJ2-1, with TRBD2 identical over 8 bases. The CDR3 runs to 15 residues. Germline trimming cut 1 base from V and 8 bases from J; bases unmatched to any gene: 7. The germline CDR1 and CDR2 sequences are SGHDN and FVKESK. The CDR3 DNA reads as TGTGCCAGCAGCCAAGTGCAGCGGGAGTTGCATGAGCAGTTCTTC. Translating it yields CASSQVQRELHEQFF. The whole variable domain, filled in from reference TRBV14 and TRBJ2-1, reads EAGVTQFPSHSVIEKGQTVTLRCDPISGHDNLYWYRRVMGKEIKFLLHFVKESKQDESGMPNNRFLAERTGGTYSTLKVQPAELEDSGVYFCASSQVQRELHEQFFGPGTRLTVL.

This rearrangement joins TRBV5-1 to TRBJ1-6; no clear D gene. V was trimmed by 0 bases and J by 8 bases, leaving 15 bases between them. The CDR3 consists of 16 residues. Germline-derived CDR1 and CDR2 are SGHRS and YFSETQ. CDR3 sequence reads: CASSLGFSPPDSPLHF. CDR3 nucleotides: TGCGCCAGCAGCTTGGGGTTTAGTCCGCCGGATTCACCCCTCCACTTT.

The chain employs TRBV6-4 and TRBJ1-1, with a weak D call TRBD1 (6 bases). Germline V gene sequence: CDR1 MRHNA, CDR2 SNTAGT. There are 15 residues in the CDR3. Trimming took off 10 bases at V and 3 bases at J, with 21 bases between the two ends. The CDR3 nucleotides read TGTGCCATACGCCCGGCCCAGGGGAGGGACACTGAAGCTTTCTTT. As protein: CAIRPAQGRDTEAFF.

The chain combines TRBV6-6 with TRBJ2-1; TRBD2 agrees at 9 bases. The CDR3 covers 15 residues. V shed 5 bases, J shed 4 bases, and the junction held 6 bases outside the gene matches. The germline CDR1 and CDR2 sequences are MNHNY and SVGAGI (reference sequence). CDR3 protein: CASSGRLAEYNEQFF. CDR3 in DNA: TGTGCCAGCAGTGGCCGACTAGCGGAGTACAATGAGCAGTTCTTC.

The rearrangement links TRBV4-2 to TRBJ2-5; 10 positions match TRBD1. This CDR3 has 20 amino acids. From germline, CDR1 is LGHNA and CDR2 YNFKEQ. V shed 4 bases and J 5 bases; nucleotides not matched to a gene: 22. The chain's CDR3 is CASSRAGAGEVGQGRETQYF. The CDR3 region has the DNA TGTGCCAGCAGCCGAGCGGGCGCGGGCGAAGTGGGACAGGGGAGGGAGACCCAGTACTTC.

The sample holds one count of this clone. The rearrangement uses TRBV28 and TRBJ2-1; 7 bases match TRBD2. CDR1 is MDHEN, CDR2 SYDVKM, per germline. V lost 2 bases and J lost 4; bases outside the gene matches: 8. This CDR3 is 16 amino acids long. CDR3 bases: TGTGCCAGCAGTTTACCTCGGGAGGACCTTTACAATGAGCAGTTCTTC. Its translation is CASSLPREDLYNEQFF.

The genes are TRBV5-1 and TRBJ2-7, with 9 bases matching TRBD1. Germline loops: CDR1 SGHRS, CDR2 YFSETQ. Losses at the gene ends were 3 bases for V and 2 bases for J; bases not matched to a gene: 6. The CDR3 consists of 15 residues. The CDR3 sequence: CASSWGDRAAYEQYF. CDR3 sequence (DNA): TGCGCCAGCAGCTGGGGGGACAGGGCAGCCTACGAGCAGTACTTC.

V and J are TRBV4-2 and TRBJ2-7; TRBD2 matches 10 bases. The ends lost 4 bases at V and 5 bases at J; junction bases unmatched: 11. The CDR3 loop spans 16 amino acids. Germline CDR1 reads LGHNA; CDR2 reads YNFKEQ. CDR3 region: CASSLRGLAGEHEQYF. The CDR3 DNA reads TGTGCCAGCAGCCTCCGAGGGCTAGCGGGAGAACACGAGCAGTACTTC.

In DNA form, the CDR3 reads TGCAGCGTTGGATACAGCGGGAGGGCGGGAGAGCAGTTCTTC. Translating it yields CSVGYSGRAGEQFF. This sequence joins TRBV29-1 and TRBJ2-1; 10 bases are shared with TRBD2. The CDR3 consists of 14 residues. The germline gives CDR1 SQVTM, CDR2 ANQGSEA. Trimming took 4 bases from V and 10 from J; bases not matched to a gene: 10.